Sequencing of this TCR beta chain was carried out in a study of cytomegalovirus exposure and HLA in healthy donors (dated by TCRdb to the late 2010s). Some background on the complete study: An earlier analysis of roughly 500 of the donors reported approximately 300 Gb of sequence data and 95 million to 140 million unique TCR beta sequences obtained from about 200 million T cells. Class I and class II HLA loci were covered by the typing at four-digit resolution. Across 398 genotyped donors of the cohort, an average of roughly 200,000 unique TCR beta nucleotide sequences per donor were sequenced, and approximately 17% of those sequences were non-productive. Rather than drawing on any new phenotypic data, the later analysis identified candidate immune exposures from TCR beta sequences and the way those sequences occurred across donors. To predict cytomegalovirus infection status, the study brought together high-throughput TCR immunosequencing, statistical association of individual TCRs with disease status, and machine learning. An early release covering over 500 HLA-typed donors comprised approximately 290 gigabases of sequencing data and about 90 million unique TCR sequences. To study patterns of TCR occurrence, a later analysis re-analyzed previously published TCR beta repertoires from 650 to 750 donors and added high-resolution HLA genotyping. Donor age, sex, ethnicity and CMV serostatus were compiled alongside the repertoire data. The genetic ancestry cluster associated with self-reported Caucasian donors included 65% to 90% of the roughly 360 genotyped donors. A later genetic analysis took genome-wide SNP genotypes for about 60% of the roughly 670 donors and used that subset as a discovery cohort. A separate validation cohort of about 110 different subjects was used in addition to the roughly 670-subject first cohort. Every discovery cohort repertoire had been produced on one sequencing platform. The study used immunosequencing to profile the T cell repertoires of about 670 subjects and linked those repertoires to cytomegalovirus serostatus. Typing coverage varied by locus: about 620-640 donors for A, B, C, DRB1 and DQB1; more than 500 for DQA1; more than 600 for DPA1; some 470 for DPB1. An earlier analysis of several hundred of the donors applied high-throughput TCR beta sequencing to assess whether each TCR beta V gene segment acted as functional or pseudogenic. The study aimed to test whether signatures of past pathogen exposure could be identified by cataloging public T cell receptors. Roughly five DR-DQ haplotypes were treated as single units for association and clustering because of strong linkage in the cohort. Overall study outcomes, separate from this receptor: A later analysis associated about 16,000 TCR beta sequences with specific HLA alleles at a false discovery rate of 0.05. A few of the identified cytomegalovirus-associated TCR beta chains were confirmed in vitro to be specific for cytomegalovirus antigens. Several of the top co-occurrence clusters appeared to be linked to parvovirus B19, influenza, CMV and Epstein-Barr virus, according to a later analysis. The classifier was reported to diagnose cytomegalovirus status with high specificity and sensitivity in both the original and validation cohorts. Broadly in line with IMGT annotations, most TCR beta V segments showed up in productive rearrangements about 87% or about 30% of the time in an earlier analysis of 450 to 600 of the donors. V-gene and J-gene trimming of TCR beta chains was associated with a missense DCLRE1C variant in a later genetic analysis, and the association was replicated in an independent cohort. The cohort was sequenced for TCR beta chains only, and without alpha or paired-chain data the features that could be detected were limited. Approximately 18 rarely observed V segments, including chromosome 9 orphons, were excluded from the earlier analysis of several hundred of the donors because counts were too low. In a later analysis, the rate of TCR association differed among HLA loci, with DRB1 alleles having the most associated TCRs and HLA-C alleles having the fewest. In a later analysis, HLA-associated TCR beta chains were found to be more clonally expanded and to have lower generation probabilities than equally common non-associated chains. A cluster of highly shared sequence variants was judged likely to represent a technical artifact of the sequencing pipeline. Correlated functional status among segregating V segments might be attributable to linkage disequilibrium, but an unknown experimental factor could not be ruled out. The presence/absence analyses assumed that sequencing depth was roughly uniform across donors, and that assumption may not be true. The study listed 150 to 200 TCR beta chains as associated with cytomegalovirus. A later analysis found that most CMV-associated TCR beta chains appeared HLA-restricted, with HLA associations seemingly driven largely by CMV exposure. It was suggested by the authors that the approach could potentially be generalized to other disease states and immunological phenotypes. CMV serostatus was the only immune exposure information available for the cohort. A later genetic analysis reported fewer N-insertions in productive TCRs among donors in an Asian-associated ancestry cluster than the roughly 690-donor mean. Strong co-occurrence of HLA alleles, especially DR and DQ, made assigning TCR associations to individual alleles difficult. While some public TCRs were present in many individuals, most TCR sequences turned up only very rarely across donors. Some IMGT-functional V segments, including TRBV6-2 and TRBV6-3, could not be told apart with the 87-base-pair reads, so those segments were excluded. A further reported finding was that TCR beta sequences accurately predicted the HLA-A and HLA-B alleles for most subjects in the first cohort. Because HLA typing was unavailable for some donors at each locus, only the typed subset was used in association tests.

Per the germline V gene, SNHLY is the CDR1 and FYNNEI is the CDR2. The CDR3 sequence holds 13 residues, the cysteine and phenylalanine included. CDR3 DNA is the only sequence kept; it has 39 bases, read in frame from the first base. Between the V and J ends, shortened by 7 bases and 1 base respectively, the junction contains 5 bases. Receptor libraries were prepared by the immunoSEQ multiplex PCR assay. A mixture of 60 forward primers for TCR Vbeta segments and 13 reverse primers for TCR Jbeta segments was used in the multiplex PCR. Amplification of the CDR3 region of rearranged TCR beta genes was performed with a multiplex PCR assay on genomic DNA. Amplified TCR beta libraries were sequenced as 87-base-pair reads on the Illumina HiSeq System. In the source study's methods: A later analysis counted about 80 million unique TCR beta chains across the 666 repertoires, and roughly 9.9 million of these chains were shared by at least two donors. To remove PCR and sequencing errors, raw reads were error-corrected and collapsed into unique sequences using a nearest-neighbor algorithm that merged closely related sequences. V, D and J gene segments were assigned by aligning CDR3 sequences to IMGT reference sequences. For a sequence to be retained, a match of at least six nucleotides was required to both a V gene segment and a J gene segment. A rearrangement was called productive if the CDR3 had no stop codons and remained in frame with V and J, and every other rearrangement was called non-productive. CDR3 was defined by IMGT convention, running from the second conserved V-encoded cysteine to the conserved J-encoded phenylalanine. In an earlier analysis of roughly 610 of the donors, sequences lacking an unambiguous match to a single V gene segment were excluded. An earlier analysis of several hundred of the donors called V segments functional above 56.7% productive rearrangements and segregating when the between-donor standard deviation exceeded 5%. A statistical classification framework was built to diagnose cytomegalovirus status from the catalog of TCR beta chain sequences. In a later analysis, V and J genes were assigned by comparing TCR nucleotide sequences against IMGT/GENE-DB human TR gene sequences. A later analysis assigned CDR3 sequences and most-parsimonious VDJ recombination scenarios with the TCRdist pipeline. In a later analysis, each TCR beta chain was defined by its CDR3 amino acid sequence together with its V-gene family, and reads lacking a unique V-gene family were excluded. To address suspected cross-contamination and a sequencing artifact, a later analysis removed approximately 590 highly shared, low-generation-probability nucleotide sequences. In a later analysis, a clonal expansion index was calculated for each public chain from normalized within-repertoire ranks of inferred template counts. A later analysis computed generation probabilities with a VDJ recombination model fitted to out-of-frame rearrangements, and checked the results against IGoR. A later analysis scored TCR-TCR, TCR-HLA and TCR-CMV co-occurrence with hypergeometric tests, applying a repertoire-size bias correction to TCR pairs. False discovery rates were estimated in a later analysis by permuting HLA or CMV assignments 20 times. A later analysis grouped co-occurring TCRs with DBSCAN, adding TCRdist sequence similarity when clustering within HLA-allele-positive subsets. Co-occurrence clustering excluded repertoires with fewer than 30,000 or more than 120,000 public chains, plus five with anomalous nucleotide sharing. TCRdb stores this immuneACCESS table with in-frame sequences only. Part of the clones is absent; in the studies checked, under half of the shortfall reflects unresolved V genes, and no reason is known for the rest. That table furnishes V, J and clone size, whereas the DNA furnished D and trimming. The sample yields around 150,000 clones; approximately 79% were counted once. The ten top clones hold roughly 0.68% of the sample.

The cohort consisted of 650 to 850 healthy bone marrow donors. At the time of sampling, every cohort member was nominally healthy, though immune exposures that went unrecorded were likely present. The donor was CMV seronegative and belonged to the group of 352 seronegative cohort members. A peripheral blood sample was provided by each donor, and peripheral blood mononuclear cells were used for TCR beta sequencing. The Qiagen DNeasy Blood Extraction Kit was used to extract genomic DNA from the blood cell samples. With respect to this clone: Its antigen is currently not known. One base away there is no much larger clone; base qualities are not given.

This chain joins TRBV2 to TRBJ2-6; the D gene is not confidently resolved. This sequence originates from a male donor in good health and CMV-seronegative. Input material: PBMCs. The DNA is as follows: TGTGCCAGCACCCAGTCTGGGGCCAACGTCCTGACTTTC. The translation is CASTQSGANVLTF.